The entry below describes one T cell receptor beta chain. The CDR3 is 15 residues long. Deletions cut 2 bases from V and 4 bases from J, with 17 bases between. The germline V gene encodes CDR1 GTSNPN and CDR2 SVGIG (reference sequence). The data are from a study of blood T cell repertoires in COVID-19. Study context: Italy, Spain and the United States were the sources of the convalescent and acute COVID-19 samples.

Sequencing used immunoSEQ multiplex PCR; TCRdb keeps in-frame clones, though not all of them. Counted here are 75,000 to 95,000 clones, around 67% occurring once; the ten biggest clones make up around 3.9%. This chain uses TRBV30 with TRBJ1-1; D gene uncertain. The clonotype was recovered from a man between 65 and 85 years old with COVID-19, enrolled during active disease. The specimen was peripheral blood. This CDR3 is CAWSPQTVGGTEAFF. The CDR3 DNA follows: TGTGCCTGGAGTCCCCAAACAGTCGGTGGCACTGAAGCTTTCTTT.